The text below deals with one T cell receptor (beta chain). Its antigen remains unidentified. J was trimmed by 1 base and V by 8 bases; bases with no gene match: 4. The CDR3 is 13 residues long. Looked up from germline, CDR1 is SNHLY and CDR2 is FYNNEI. This entry belongs to a study of cytomegalovirus exposure and HLA in healthy donors. Study background: Earlier sequencing of 150 million to 200 million T cells yielded fewer than 140 million unique TCR beta sequences. Findings and caveats of the study: A later analysis by the authors found several of the most significant clusters apparently linked to common viral pathogens.

PCR amplification relied on 60 Vbeta primers (plus 13 Jbeta primers). This table comes from immunoSEQ multiplex PCR, and its TCRdb copy is limited to in-frame clones, with some not included. The top ten hold roughly 1.2% of the sample, which has about 180,000 clones, roughly 88% seen once. The receptor's source is a boy aged 2-15 years in good health and CMV-seronegative. Sequenced: PBMCs. The J gene is TRBJ2-7, the V gene TRBV2; 8 bases map to TRBD1. In nucleotides, the CDR3 is TGTGCCAGCTCCAGGGGGCCATCCTACGAGCAGTACGTC. This gives the protein CASSRGPSYEQYV.